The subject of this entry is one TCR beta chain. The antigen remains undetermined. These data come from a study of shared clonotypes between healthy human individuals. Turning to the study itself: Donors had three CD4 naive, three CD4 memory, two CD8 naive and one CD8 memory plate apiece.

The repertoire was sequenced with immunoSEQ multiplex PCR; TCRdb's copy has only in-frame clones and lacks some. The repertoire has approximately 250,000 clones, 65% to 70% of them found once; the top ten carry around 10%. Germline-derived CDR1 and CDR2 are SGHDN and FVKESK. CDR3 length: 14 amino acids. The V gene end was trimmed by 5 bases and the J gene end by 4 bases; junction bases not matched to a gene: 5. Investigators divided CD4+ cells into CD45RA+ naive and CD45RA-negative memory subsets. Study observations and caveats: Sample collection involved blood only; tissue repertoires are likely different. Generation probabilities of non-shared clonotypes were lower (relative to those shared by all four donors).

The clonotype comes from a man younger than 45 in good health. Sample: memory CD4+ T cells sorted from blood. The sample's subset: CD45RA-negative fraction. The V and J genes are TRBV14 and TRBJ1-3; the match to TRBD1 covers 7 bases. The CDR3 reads CASSNRGSGNTIYF. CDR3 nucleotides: TGTGCCAGCAGCAACAGGGGCTCCGGAAACACCATATATTTT.